The rows below give T cell receptor beta chains drawn from one sample of a study of CD8+ T cells in alopecia areata. Some clones are missing from TCRdb's copy, which holds only in-frame ones; the method was immunoSEQ multiplex PCR. The table has approximately 210,000 clones, around 65% seen once. The sequencing here drew on CD4+ T cells sorted from blood, taken at week 4, from a patient treated with tofacitinib. The receptors come from a human donor with alopecia areata. CDR3s include the opening cysteine and the closing phenylalanine or tryptophan. The D gene is left open where the match is weak. Rows may omit the clone size; those that give it use once, few, many or a size class.

j_gene: TRBJ2-7
v_gene: TRBV6-5
d_gene: -
abundance: once
CDR3nt: TGTGCCAGCAGAGGGACCGCCTACGAGCAGTACTTC
CDR3aa: CASRGTAYEQYF

j_gene: TRBJ1-1
v_gene: TRBV20-1
d_gene: -
abundance: -
CDR3nt: TGCAGTGCCCATGGGGACACTGAAGCTTTCTTT
CDR3aa: CSAHGDTEAFF

j_gene: TRBJ2-6
v_gene: TRBV11-1
d_gene: -
abundance: few
CDR3nt: TGTGCCAGCAGCCCCTTCGCTGGGGCCAACGTCCTGACTTTC
CDR3aa: CASSPFAGANVLTF

j_gene: TRBJ1-1
v_gene: TRBV29-1
d_gene: TRBD1
abundance: -
CDR3nt: TGCAGCTTCCAATTTGACAGGGTCGGTACTGAAGCTTTCTTT
CDR3aa: CSFQFDRVGTEAFF

j_gene: TRBJ1-2
v_gene: TRBV5-6
d_gene: TRBD1
abundance: -
CDR3nt: TGTGCCAGCAGACAGCTAACAGGGGTCTACTATGGCTACACCTTC
CDR3aa: CASRQLTGVYYGYTF

j_gene: TRBJ2-5
v_gene: TRBV5-1
d_gene: TRBD1
abundance: few
CDR3nt: TGCGCCAGCAGCCGGGGACAGCTCCAAGAGACCCAGTACTTC
CDR3aa: CASSRGQLQETQYF

j_gene: TRBJ2-1
v_gene: TRBV29-1
d_gene: -
abundance: -
CDR3nt: TGCAGCGTTGTTCAACGACAGCGAGAGCTCGTACTTAACCGCAATGAGCAGTTCTTC
CDR3aa: CSVVQRQRELVLNRNEQFF

j_gene: TRBJ2-3
v_gene: TRBV5-1
d_gene: -
abundance: -
CDR3nt: TGCGCCAGCGGCCCCGCAGGGAGCACAGATACGCAGTATTTT
CDR3aa: CASGPAGSTDTQYF

j_gene: TRBJ2-3
v_gene: TRBV4-2
d_gene: -
abundance: -
CDR3nt: TGTGCCAGCAGCCCCCTCACTGGGGGAGATACGCAGTATTTT
CDR3aa: CASSPLTGGDTQYF

j_gene: TRBJ2-7
v_gene: TRBV7-2
d_gene: TRBD2
abundance: -
CDR3nt: TGTGCCAGCAGCCCGCCCGGGGGGACCTACGAGCAGTACTTC
CDR3aa: CASSPPGGTYEQYF

j_gene: TRBJ1-6
v_gene: TRBV7-9
d_gene: TRBD1
abundance: -
CDR3nt: TGTGCCAGCGCGTCCGGGACAGACTATCTCCGGATTCTCCACTTT
CDR3aa: CASASGTDYLRILHF

j_gene: TRBJ1-1
v_gene: TRBV14
d_gene: -
abundance: once
CDR3nt: TGTGCCTGGGGCCCGGGGGGCTCACGGAAAGCTTTCTTT
CDR3aa: CAWGPGGSRKAFF

j_gene: TRBJ2-7
v_gene: TRBV13
d_gene: -
abundance: -
CDR3nt: TGTGCCAGCAGCTCACTATTACAGGGCTCCTACGAGCAGTACTTC
CDR3aa: CASSSLLQGSYEQYF

j_gene: TRBJ1-1
v_gene: TRBV30
d_gene: -
abundance: -
CDR3nt: TGTGCCTGGAGTTTGGGAGCGAACACTGAAGCTTTCTTT
CDR3aa: CAWSLGANTEAFF

j_gene: TRBJ2-3
v_gene: TRBV30
d_gene: -
abundance: -
CDR3nt: TGTGCCTGGAGTGTACCCGGGTCCCCGTATTTT
CDR3aa: CAWSVPGSPYF

j_gene: TRBJ2-5
v_gene: TRBV9
d_gene: TRBD2
abundance: -
CDR3nt: TGTGCCAGCAGCGTAGGACTAGCACCCCCTTACTTC
CDR3aa: CASSVGLAPPYF

j_gene: TRBJ2-3
v_gene: TRBV30
d_gene: TRBD2
abundance: few
CDR3nt: TGTGCCTGGAGCCGGGGGGGGAGCACAGATACGCAGTATTTT
CDR3aa: CAWSRGGSTDTQYF

j_gene: TRBJ2-7
v_gene: TRBV5-4
d_gene: -
abundance: -
CDR3nt: TGTGCCAGCAGCTTGACGGCAGGTACCTACGAGCAGTACTTC
CDR3aa: CASSLTAGTYEQYF

j_gene: TRBJ2-7
v_gene: TRBV5-1
d_gene: TRBD2
abundance: -
CDR3nt: TGCGCCAGCAGCTTGGCCCGGAGCGGGGGGTCCCGCTACGAGCAGTACTTC
CDR3aa: CASSLARSGGSRYEQYF

j_gene: TRBJ2-2
v_gene: TRBV5-1
d_gene: TRBD2
abundance: few
CDR3nt: TGCGCCAGCAGCTCAACCGGGACTAGCGCCGGGGAGCTGTTTTTT
CDR3aa: CASSSTGTSAGELFF

j_gene: TRBJ2-3
v_gene: TRBV5-6
d_gene: -
abundance: -
CDR3nt: TGTGCCAGCAGCTGGGGAGAGGGGCAGTATTTT
CDR3aa: CASSWGEGQYF

j_gene: TRBJ1-5
v_gene: TRBV2
d_gene: -
abundance: -
CDR3nt: TGTGCCAGCAGTGCGCGGGGATTTCAGCCCCAGCATTTT
CDR3aa: CASSARGFQPQHF

j_gene: TRBJ1-1
v_gene: TRBV29-1
d_gene: TRBD1
abundance: few
CDR3nt: TGCAGCGGCATGACAGGGACGAACACTGAAGCTTTCTTT
CDR3aa: CSGMTGTNTEAFF

j_gene: TRBJ1-5
v_gene: TRBV29-1
d_gene: -
abundance: few
CDR3nt: TGCAGCGTTGAAGCGGGGGGAGATCAGCCCCAGCATTTT
CDR3aa: CSVEAGGDQPQHF

j_gene: TRBJ2-3
v_gene: TRBV9
d_gene: -
abundance: -
CDR3nt: TGTGCCAGCAGCGTAATTGGGACGGGGCTTACCACAGATACGCAGTATTTT
CDR3aa: CASSVIGTGLTTDTQYF

j_gene: TRBJ1-5
v_gene: TRBV4-1
d_gene: -
abundance: -
CDR3nt: TGCGCCAGCAGCCGAAATCCGACAGAGAATCAGCCCCAGCATTTT
CDR3aa: CASSRNPTENQPQHF

j_gene: TRBJ1-1
v_gene: TRBV5-6
d_gene: -
abundance: -
CDR3nt: TGTGCCAGCAGCTACCCGGGGAGAACTGAAGCTTTCTTT
CDR3aa: CASSYPGRTEAFF

j_gene: TRBJ2-5
v_gene: TRBV30
d_gene: -
abundance: -
CDR3nt: TGTGCCTGGAGTGTCGGGGGCCACGGGGAGACCCAGTACTTC
CDR3aa: CAWSVGGHGETQYF

j_gene: TRBJ2-5
v_gene: TRBV27
d_gene: TRBD1
abundance: few
CDR3nt: TGTGCCAGCAGTCGATACAGAGACAGGGGGCAAGAGGAGACCCAGTACTTC
CDR3aa: CASSRYRDRGQEETQYF